These 32 T cell receptor beta chains originate from one sample sequenced in a study of blood T cells in healthy people across ages. A second PCR of roughly 7 to 11 cycles used a sample-barcoded 5' primer and a J-beta primer mix. TCRdb re-called the 5' RACE reads through MiXCR, storing one row per CDR3 protein. The repertoire holds 1.6 million or so distinct CDR3 sequences, with around 36% as singletons. Source material: blood. The receptors derive from a woman aged 25 to 39 in good health.

The chain has TRBV5-1 and TRBJ1-6; the D is unclear. The germline V gene has CDR1 SGHRS and CDR2 YFSETQ. CDR3 length: 13 residues. The ends were cut back, 0 bases at V and 7 bases at J, with 5 bases in the middle. The CDR3 sequence: CASSLERNSPLHF. CDR3 in DNA: TGCGCCAGCAGCTTGGAAAGGAATTCACCCCTCCACTTT.

This clonotype was seen just once. A much larger clonotype is one base distant, so this may be a read error. The chain combines TRBV29-1 with TRBJ2-7, with D possibly matching TRBD2 (5 bases). In germline, CDR1 is SQVTM, CDR2 ANQGSEA. Trimming took off 4 bases at V and 2 bases at J, with 12 bases between the two ends. CDR3 length equals 13 residues. This chain's CDR3 is CSVARDGTYEQYF. The CDR3, as DNA: TGCAGCGTTGCCCGGGATGGGACCTACGAGCAGTACTTC.

The genes are TRBV20-1 and TRBJ2-7; 11 nucleotides align to TRBD2. This CDR3 is built from 16 residues. CDR1 DFQATT and CDR2 SNEGSKA come from the germline V gene (reference sequence). V gave up 4 bases and J gave up 2 bases; unmatched junction bases: 10. CDR3 region: CSATHTTSGITYEQYF. The CDR3 bases are TGCAGTGCTACCCATACGACTAGCGGGATCACCTACGAGCAGTACTTC.

The rearrangement links TRBV7-8 to TRBJ1-2, with TRBD1 matching over 10 bases. The CDR3 spans 15 residues. Germline V gene data show CDR1 as SGHVS and CDR2 as FQNEAQ. The V and J ends lost 6 bases and 7 bases, in that order; junction bases with no gene match: 11. The DNA of the CDR3 is TGTGCCAGCAGTAGAACCGGGACAGGGGAGGGTGGCTACACCTTC. It yields the protein CASSRTGTGEGGYTF.

This clonotype came up a few times. The chain combines TRBV11-2 with TRBJ2-7; D might be TRBD1 (5 bases). CDR1 is SGHAT, CDR2 FQNNGV, per germline. CDR3 length: 17 residues. V gave up 5 bases and J gave up 2 bases, with 22 bases separating them. The CDR3: CASSPLSGPIGAYEQYF. CDR3 coding DNA: TGTGCCAGCAGCCCCCTTAGTGGACCAATAGGGGCCTACGAGCAGTACTTC.

In nucleotides, the CDR3 is TGCGCCAGCAGCTACGGTTCGACGGGCGGCACTGAAGCTTTCTTT. This sequence encodes CASSYGSTGGTEAFF. The V call is TRBV5-1, the J call TRBJ1-1, with unresolved D. This CDR3 has 15 amino acids. V was trimmed by 3 bases and J by 4 bases, leaving 16 bases between them. Germline V lookup: CDR1 SGHRS, CDR2 YFSETQ.

This clonotype was observed a handful of times. The chain employs TRBV12-3 or TRBV12-4 and TRBJ2-7; the D is unclear. Trimming took off 6 bases at V and 6 bases at J, with 15 bases between the two ends. The CDR3 has 13 residues. In DNA form, the CDR3 reads TGTGCCAGCAGCCCACGTATATATAGCGAGCAGTACTTC. Translated: CASSPRIYSEQYF.

The rearrangement uses TRBV27 and TRBJ1-1, with a tentative D call TRBD1 (6 bases). CDR3 size: 14 residues. Trimming left V 6 bases short and J 1 base short, with 12 bases between. CDR1 is MNHEY and CDR2 is SMNVEV in the germline V gene (reference sequence). The CDR3 nucleotides are TGTGCCAGCAGGACGGGGGCCTCGAACACTGAAGCTTTCTTT. Amino acids: CASRTGASNTEAFF.

The chain is built from TRBV24-1 and TRBJ1-5; 7 bases fit TRBD1. The CDR3 consists of 15 residues. The V gene's germline CDR1 is KGHDR and CDR2 SFDVKD. J gave up 1 base and V 6 bases, and 5 bases lay outside the gene matches. CDR3 in amino acids: CATSTGTVSNQPQHF. As DNA, the CDR3 is TGTGCCACCAGTACCGGGACAGTAAGCAATCAGCCCCAGCATTTT.

This clonotype was counted between two and nine times. The rearrangement joins TRBV5-6 to TRBJ2-3; D is undetermined. Per the germline V gene, CDR1 is SGHDT and CDR2 is YYEEEE. Trimming left V 1 base short and J 3 bases short, with 15 bases between. The CDR3 sequence is 16 residues long. The CDR3 nucleotides are TGTGCCAGCAGCTTGTTTTCGACATCGTTGACAGATACGCAGTATTTT. Translating gives CASSLFSTSLTDTQYF.

This rearrangement joins TRBV6-1 to TRBJ2-7; D might be TRBD1 (5 bases). V gave up 5 bases and J gave up 2 bases, with 16 bases separating them. From germline, CDR1 is MNHNS and CDR2 SASEGT. The CDR3 length is 15 residues. The CDR3 DNA reads as TGTGCCAGCAGTAGAAACTCGGACATTCCCTACGAGCAGTACTTC. Translated, it gives CASSRNSDIPYEQYF.

This rearrangement joins TRBV7-9 to TRBJ2-7; D may be TRBD1 or TRBD2 (5 bases each). Trimming left V 8 bases short and J 0 bases short, with 14 bases between. Germline V gene sequence: CDR1 SEHNR, CDR2 FQNEAQ (reference sequence). This CDR3 contains 14 residues. Here the CDR3 DNA reads TGTGCCAGCGCCGCCCGGGACCTCTCCTACGAGCAGTACTTC. Amino acids: CASAARDLSYEQYF.

The chain combines TRBV5-1 with TRBJ1-6; D gene unclear. Between the trimmed V and J ends, which lost 0 bases and 0 bases, there was a span of 13 bases. The CDR3 is 18 residues long. Germline V lookup: CDR1 SGHRS, CDR2 YFSETQ. The CDR3 DNA reads TGCGCCAGCAGCTTGGAACAGCTCCAGAGCTCCTATAATTCACCCCTCCACTTT. Translated, it gives CASSLEQLQSSYNSPLHF.

This CDR3 is CASSYNPSYEQYF. CDR3 nucleotide sequence: TGTGCCAGCAGCTATAACCCATCCTACGAGCAGTACTTC. The J gene is TRBJ2-7, the V gene TRBV7-2; no reliable D call. CDR1 is SGHTA and CDR2 is FQGNSA in the germline V gene. V lost 4 bases to trimming and J lost 1 base, with 8 bases between them. The CDR3 contains 13 residues.

There are a few counts of this clonotype. The chain links TRBV6-1 to TRBJ2-1, with 8 bases matching TRBD1. Germline V lookup: CDR1 MNHNS, CDR2 SASEGT. The ends lost 6 bases at V and 2 bases at J; junction bases unmatched: 6. The CDR3 sequence is 15 residues long. As DNA, the CDR3 is TGTGCCAGCAGCCAGAGACAGGGGACCTACAATGAGCAGTTCTTC. It yields the protein CASSQRQGTYNEQFF.

Only a few counts were recorded for this clonotype. CDR3: CASSRQLGGNTYEQYF. CDR3 bases: TGCGCCAGCAGCCGGCAGCTTGGGGGAAATACCTACGAGCAGTACTTC. This chain links TRBV5-1 with TRBJ2-7, with D perhaps being TRBD1 or TRBD2 (5 bases each). CDR1 and CDR2 (germline): SGHRS, YFSETQ. The CDR3 length is 16 residues. Trimming took off 4 bases at V and 2 bases at J, with 19 bases between the two ends.

This clonotype was seen more than once but under ten times. The gene calls are TRBV3-1 and TRBJ1-2; D call uncertain. Trimming removed 0 bases from V and 5 bases from J, with 13 bases in between. This CDR3 comprises 15 residues. Germline lookup yields CDR1 LGHDT and CDR2 YNNKEL (reference sequence). CDR3 sequence (DNA): TGTGCCAGCAGCCAAGATCTCGGGTTCGGGTATGGCTACACCTTC. This translates into CASSQDLGFGYGYTF.

This clonotype was observed a few times. The chain links TRBV20-1 to TRBJ2-2, with 8 bases aligning to TRBD1. Germline-derived CDR1 and CDR2 are DFQATT and SNEGSKA (reference sequence). This CDR3 has 15 amino acids. Unmatched junction bases numbered 6, after V lost 5 bases and J lost 1 base. The CDR3 DNA sequence: TGCAGTGCTCCGTGGGGGACAGGGAACACCGGGGAGCTGTTTTTT. It codes for CSAPWGTGNTGELFF.

This clonotype was seen a single time. The CDR3 DNA follows: TGTGCCAGCAGCTTAATGAGACAGAACCGCAGTGAGCAGTTCTTC. Its translation: CASSLMRQNRSEQFF. The chain is built from TRBV7-3 and TRBJ2-1; perhaps TRBD1 as D (5 bases). Germline CDR1 reads SGHTA; CDR2 reads FQGTGA. The CDR3 is made up of 15 amino acids. V was trimmed by 1 base and J by 9 bases, leaving 16 bases between them.

The chain couples TRBV10-3 to TRBJ1-2; D is uncertain. CDR3 length equals 12 residues. Trimming cost V 11 bases and J 4 bases, with 14 bases left between them. In germline, CDR1 is ENHRY, CDR2 SYGVKD. CDR3 DNA: TGTGCCTCTCGCGCAGATAGCTATGGCTACACCTTC. Residues: CASRADSYGYTF.

This clonotype was detected only a few times. The V gene is TRBV6-5, the J gene TRBJ1-1; D remains ambiguous. This CDR3 is 13 amino acids long. In germline, CDR1 is MNHEY, CDR2 SVGAGI. Trimming removed 6 bases from V and 3 bases from J, with 11 bases in between. Written as DNA, the CDR3 is TGTGCCAGCAGCGTGGGGAGTGACACTGAAGCTTTCTTT. This gives the protein CASSVGSDTEAFF.

Note on this clonotype: The junction and the germline gene differ at one end; a read error may be behind it. The chain carries TRBV2 and TRBJ2-7; 9 positions match TRBD2. Per the germline V gene, CDR1 is SNHLY and CDR2 is FYNNEI. The CDR3 sequence is 13 residues long. CDR3 region: CASSQAGGREQYF. The CDR3 nucleotides are TGTGCCAGCAGTCAAGCGGGAGGTAGAGAGCAGTACTTC.

The CDR3, as DNA: TGTGCCAGCAATATAGCGGGCATTGGGGAGACCCAGTACTTC. Its translation: CASNIAGIGETQYF. The chain couples TRBV12-3 or TRBV12-4 to TRBJ2-5; 7 nucleotides match TRBD2. This CDR3 region has 14 residues. V gave up 7 bases and J gave up 5 bases; unmatched junction bases: 10.

This clonotype was found many times. The V gene is TRBV5-1, the J gene TRBJ2-7; 9 nucleotides match TRBD1. J was trimmed by 3 bases and V by 6 bases; bases with no gene match: 4. Germline loops: CDR1 SGHRS, CDR2 YFSETQ. The CDR3 length is 13 residues. This CDR3 is CASTTGGGYEQYF. Written as DNA, the CDR3 is TGCGCCAGCACGACAGGGGGAGGCTACGAGCAGTACTTC. Combining the CDR3 with reference TRBV5-1 and TRBJ2-7 gives the whole variable domain KAGVTQTPRYLIKTRGQQVTLSCSPISGHRSVSWYQQTPGQGLQFLFEYFSETQRNKGNFPGRFSGRQFSNSRSEMNVSTLELGDSALYLCASTTGGGYEQYFGPGTRLTVT.

Many counts were recorded for this clonotype. V and J are TRBV4-1 and TRBJ2-5; TRBD2 aligns across 13 bases. There are 16 residues in the CDR3. With V trimmed by 2 bases and J by 5 bases, 5 bases remained unmatched. CDR1 and CDR2 (germline): MGHRA, YSYEKL. The CDR3 spells CASSQTGTSGTETQYF. The CDR3 DNA sequence: TGCGCCAGCAGCCAAACCGGGACTAGCGGGACCGAGACCCAGTACTTC.

This clonotype has at least ten counts. The CDR3 DNA follows: TGCAGTGCTGAGCCGGACCGCCTGCCCACAGATACGCAGTATTTT. Translation gives CSAEPDRLPTDTQYF. J is TRBJ2-3 and V is TRBV20-1; D remains ambiguous. This CDR3 is 15 amino acids long. Germline CDR1 DFQATT, CDR2 SNEGSKA (reference sequence). Trimming took 5 bases from V and 2 from J, leaving 17 bases between them.

This sequence joins TRBV20-1 and TRBJ1-5; TRBD1 matches 7 bases. The germline V gene has CDR1 DFQATT and CDR2 SNEGSKA (reference sequence). The CDR3 is made up of 13 amino acids. Trimming took 1 base from V and 6 from J; bases not matched to a gene: 3. CDR3 DNA: TGCAGTGCTAGAGCGCAGGGGGGTCAGCCCCAGCATTTT. Its protein is CSARAQGGQPQHF.

The chain recombines TRBV9 with TRBJ2-1, with D unresolved. The CDR3 totals 14 residues. V lost 0 bases and J 8 bases, leaving 12 bases between the germline ends. Germline CDR1 and CDR2: SGDLS and YYNGEE. The CDR3 DNA follows: TGTGCCAGCAGCGTAGCGGAAATAAACCATGAGCAGTTCTTC. Translation gives CASSVAEINHEQFF.

This clonotype has only a few counts. The chain is built from TRBV18 and TRBJ2-7; D is unclear. This CDR3 is built from 12 residues. Looked up from germline, CDR1 is KGHSH and CDR2 is LQKENI. Trimming removed 3 bases from V and 5 bases from J, with 8 bases in between. The CDR3 reads CASSPASDEQYF. The CDR3 DNA sequence: TGTGCCAGCTCACCGGCCTCAGACGAGCAGTACTTC.

The rearrangement uses TRBV9 and TRBJ2-7, with 15 positions matching TRBD2. Germline lookup yields CDR1 SGDLS and CDR2 YYNGEE. This CDR3 has 18 amino acids. Trimming at V came to 3 bases and at J to 4 bases, leaving 11 bases not matched to a gene. The CDR3 loop is CASSGRPGLAGGRYEQYF. CDR3 bases: TGTGCCAGCAGCGGCCGCCCCGGACTAGCGGGGGGGCGGTACGAGCAGTACTTC.

The chain employs TRBV18 and TRBJ2-3; D is possibly TRBD1 (5 bases). Germline-derived CDR1 and CDR2 are KGHSH and LQKENI. The CDR3 extends over 15 amino acids. Deletions cut 1 base from V and 0 bases from J, with 8 bases between. The CDR3 region has the DNA TGTGCCAGCTCACCACAGGGGCCAAGCACAGATACGCAGTATTTT. Translating it yields CASSPQGPSTDTQYF.

Worth noting for this clonotype: At one end the junction does not follow the germline gene, possibly because of a read error. The chain uses TRBV12-3 or TRBV12-4 and TRBJ1-5, with TRBD1 as a possible D gene (5 bases). The CDR3 is 15 amino acids. This CDR3 is CTSSLGRYSNQPQHF. As DNA, the CDR3 is TGTACCAGCAGTTTGGGACGGTATAGCAATCAGCCCCAGCATTTT.